The 7 T cell receptor beta chains presented below share a single source sample, sequenced in a study of radiation and T cells in renal cell carcinoma. Time point in this sample: blood 4 weeks post-SBRT, at nephrectomy. Treatment: 15 Gy SBRT to primary tumor, nephrectomy 4 weeks later. TCRdb keeps only in-frame clones here, not all; method: immunoSEQ multiplex PCR. The data show about 83,000 clones, 83% seen once. Sequenced material: blood, taken from a patient whose treatment included radiotherapy and nephrectomy. All receptors come from a woman aged 55-69 years with renal cell carcinoma.

V is TRBV5-1 and J is TRBJ2-2; maybe TRBD2 (6 bases). The CDR3 runs to 14 residues. The V end was cut by 10 bases, the J end by 4 bases, with 17 bases between. The germline gives CDR1 SGHRS, CDR2 YFSETQ. The CDR3 spells CAASGGYGTGELFF. CDR3 nucleotide sequence: TGCGCCGCCTCCGGAGGGTACGGCACCGGGGAGCTGTTTTTT.

The V call is TRBV6-1, the J call TRBJ2-5, with 7 positions matching TRBD1. J was trimmed by 4 bases and V by 10 bases; bases with no gene match: 12. The CDR3 totals 14 residues. The germline V gene encodes CDR1 MNHNS and CDR2 SASEGT. The CDR3 nucleotides read TGTGCCATCCGAGGGGGCGCAACGGGAGAGACCCAGTACTTC. This gives the protein CAIRGGATGETQYF.

The genes are TRBV7-2 and TRBJ1-2; D gene uncertain. The germline V and J ends were trimmed by 2 bases and 1 base, with 8 bases remaining between them. Germline CDR1 SGHTA, CDR2 FQGNSA. The CDR3 is 14 residues long. CDR3 residues: CASSLLVGNYGYTF. Here the CDR3 DNA reads TGTGCCAGCAGCTTATTAGTCGGTAACTATGGCTACACCTTC.

J is TRBJ2-7 and V is TRBV10-3, with 8 bases identical to TRBD2. Per germline, CDR1 ENHRY and CDR2 SYGVKD. The ends lost 2 bases at V and 6 bases at J; junction bases unmatched: 9. CDR3 length equals 15 residues. The CDR3 sequence is CAISEGGRGLGEQYF. In DNA form, the CDR3 reads TGTGCCATCAGTGAGGGGGGGAGGGGACTAGGCGAGCAGTACTTC.

The chain's CDR3 is CASSSGLAGGTDTQYF. The CDR3 DNA sequence: TGTGCCAGCAGCTCCGGACTAGCGGGTGGCACAGATACGCAGTATTTT. This chain links TRBV5-8 with TRBJ2-3; TRBD2 matches 11 bases. The CDR3 is 16 residues long. V lost 3 bases, J lost 1 base, and 4 bases stayed unmatched. The germline V gene encodes CDR1 SGHTS and CDR2 YDEGEE.

This clone was counted a single time. The CDR3 spells CASQLQGTNEKLFF. CDR3 bases: TGTGCCAGCCAACTCCAGGGAACTAATGAAAAACTGTTTTTT. The rearrangement links TRBV25-1 to TRBJ1-4; tentatively, D is TRBD1 (5 bases). The CDR3 has 14 residues. Germline CDR1 is MGHDK and CDR2 is SYGVNS. The V and J ends lost 8 bases and 1 base respectively, with 11 bases between them.

The chain is built from TRBV30 and TRBJ2-7; the D gene is possibly TRBD2 (6 bases). Germline assignment: CDR1 GTSNPN and CDR2 SVGIG (reference sequence). The CDR3 sequence is 15 residues long. Trimming cost V 0 bases and J 0 bases, with 12 bases left between them. CDR3 sequence: CAWSVRDFSSYEQYF. Written as DNA, the CDR3 is TGTGCCTGGAGTGTACGGGACTTCAGCTCCTACGAGCAGTACTTC.